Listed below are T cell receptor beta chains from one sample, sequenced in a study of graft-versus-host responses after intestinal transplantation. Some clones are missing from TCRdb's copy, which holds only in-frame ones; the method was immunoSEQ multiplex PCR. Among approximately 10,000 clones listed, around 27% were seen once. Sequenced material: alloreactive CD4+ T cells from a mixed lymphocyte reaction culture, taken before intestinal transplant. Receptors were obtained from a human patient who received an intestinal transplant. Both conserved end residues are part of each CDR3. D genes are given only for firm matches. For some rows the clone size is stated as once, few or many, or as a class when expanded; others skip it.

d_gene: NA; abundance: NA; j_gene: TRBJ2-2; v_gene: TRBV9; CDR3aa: CASSDRQGTGELFF; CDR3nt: TGTGCCAGCAGCGATAGACAAGGGACCGGGGAGCTGTTTTTT
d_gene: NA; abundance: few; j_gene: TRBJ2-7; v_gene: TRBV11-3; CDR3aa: CASSLGPSVYEQYF; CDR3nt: TGTGCCAGCAGCTTAGGGCCTAGCGTGTACGAGCAGTACTTC
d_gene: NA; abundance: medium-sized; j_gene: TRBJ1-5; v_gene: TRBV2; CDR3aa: CASSAGLAQHF; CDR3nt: TGTGCCAGCAGTGCGGGTTTGGCCCAGCATTTT
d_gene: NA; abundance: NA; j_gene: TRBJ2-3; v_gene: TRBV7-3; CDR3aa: CASTLRSTDTQYF; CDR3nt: TGTGCCAGCACCCTAAGGTCCACGGATACGCAGTATTTT
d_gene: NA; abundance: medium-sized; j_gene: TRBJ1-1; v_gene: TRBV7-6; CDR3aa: CASSLWGGGTEAFF; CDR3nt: TGTGCCAGCAGCTTATGGGGAGGGGGCACTGAAGCTTTCTTT
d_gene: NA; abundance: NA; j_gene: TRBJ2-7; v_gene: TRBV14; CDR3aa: CASSQDPFRAGLYYEQYF; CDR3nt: TGTGCCAGCAGCCAAGACCCCTTCCGGGCGGGGCTATACTACGAGCAGTACTTC
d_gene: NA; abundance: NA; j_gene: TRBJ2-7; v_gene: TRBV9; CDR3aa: CASSVGGRLTYEQYF; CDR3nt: TGTGCCAGCAGCGTAGGTGGCAGGCTCACCTACGAGCAGTACTTC
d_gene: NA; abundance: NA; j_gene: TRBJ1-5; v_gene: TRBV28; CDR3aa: CASLQEINQPQHF; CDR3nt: TGTGCCAGCCTGCAGGAGATTAATCAGCCCCAGCATTTT
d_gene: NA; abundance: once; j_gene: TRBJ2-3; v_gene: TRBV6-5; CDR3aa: CASSKHGATDTQYF; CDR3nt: TGTGCCAGCAGCAAACACGGGGCCACAGATACGCAGTATTTT
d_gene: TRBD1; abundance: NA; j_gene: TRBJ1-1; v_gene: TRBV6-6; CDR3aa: CASRSTGGAGTEAFF; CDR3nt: TGTGCCAGCAGGAGTACAGGGGGCGCGGGCACTGAAGCTTTCTTT
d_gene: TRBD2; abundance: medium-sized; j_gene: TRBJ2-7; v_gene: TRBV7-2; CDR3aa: CASSPLAAPYEQYF; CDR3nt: TGTGCCAGCAGCCCGCTAGCGGCGCCCTACGAGCAGTACTTC
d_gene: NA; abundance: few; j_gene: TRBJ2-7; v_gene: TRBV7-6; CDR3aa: CASSSRGVEQYF; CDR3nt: TGTGCCAGCAGCTCGAGGGGGGTCGAGCAGTACTTC
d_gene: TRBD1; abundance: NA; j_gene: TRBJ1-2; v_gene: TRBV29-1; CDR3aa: CSVLTGEGYGYTF; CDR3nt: TGCAGCGTTCTAACAGGGGAGGGCTATGGCTACACCTTC
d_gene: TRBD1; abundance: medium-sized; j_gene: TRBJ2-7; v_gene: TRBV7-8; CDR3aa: CASRDRGSYEQYF; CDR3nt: TGTGCCAGCAGGGACAGGGGAAGCTACGAGCAGTACTTC
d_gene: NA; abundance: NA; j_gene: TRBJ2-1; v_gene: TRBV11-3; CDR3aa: CASSLAPSGSGNEQFF; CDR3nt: TGTGCCAGCAGCTTAGCCCCTTCAGGGTCTGGGAATGAGCAGTTCTTC
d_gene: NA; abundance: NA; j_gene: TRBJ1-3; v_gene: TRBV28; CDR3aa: CASSPVGFSGNTIYF; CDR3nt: TGTGCCAGCAGCCCCGTGGGGTTCTCTGGAAACACCATATATTTT
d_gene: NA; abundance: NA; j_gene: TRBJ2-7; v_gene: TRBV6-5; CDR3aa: CASSLSGTYEQYF; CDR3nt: TGTGCCAGCAGTCTGAGCGGCACCTACGAGCAGTACTTC
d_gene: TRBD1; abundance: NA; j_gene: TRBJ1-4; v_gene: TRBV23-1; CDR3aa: CASSQSTGPAANEKLFF; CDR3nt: TGCGCCAGCAGTCAATCGACAGGGCCTGCCGCGAATGAAAAACTGTTTTTT
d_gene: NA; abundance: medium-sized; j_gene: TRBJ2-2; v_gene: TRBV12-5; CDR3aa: CASGLGAGELFF; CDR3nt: TGTGCTAGTGGTCTCGGGGCCGGGGAGCTGTTTTTT
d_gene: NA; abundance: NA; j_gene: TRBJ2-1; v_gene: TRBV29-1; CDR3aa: CSVEHRYNEQFF; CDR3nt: TGCAGCGTTGAGCACAGGTACAATGAGCAGTTCTTC
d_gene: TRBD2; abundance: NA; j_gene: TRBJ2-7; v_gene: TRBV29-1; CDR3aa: CSVEDPTSGSAPNYEQYF; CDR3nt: TGCAGCGTTGAAGATCCAACTAGCGGGAGTGCCCCTAACTACGAGCAGTACTTC
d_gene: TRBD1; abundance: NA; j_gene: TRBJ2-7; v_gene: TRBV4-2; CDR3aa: CASSLAGTAPYEQYF; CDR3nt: TGTGCCAGCAGTCTCGCCGGGACAGCTCCATACGAGCAGTACTTC
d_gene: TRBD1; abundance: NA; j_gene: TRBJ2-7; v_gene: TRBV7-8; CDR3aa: CASSLGGGSYEQYF; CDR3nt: TGTGCCAGCAGCCTAGGGGGCGGTAGCTACGAGCAGTACTTC
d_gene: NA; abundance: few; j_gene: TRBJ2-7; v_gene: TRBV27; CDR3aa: CASSYSGSNEQYF; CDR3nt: TGTGCCAGCAGTTACTCGGGGTCCAACGAGCAGTACTTC
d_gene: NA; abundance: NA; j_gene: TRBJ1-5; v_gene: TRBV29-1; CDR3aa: CSVGGRNQPQHF; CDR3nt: TGCAGCGTTGGGGGGCGAAATCAGCCCCAGCATTTT
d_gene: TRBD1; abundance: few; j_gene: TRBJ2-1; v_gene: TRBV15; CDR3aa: CATSRDLPGTGYNEQFF; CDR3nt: TGTGCCACCAGCAGAGATCTGCCCGGGACAGGCTACAATGAGCAGTTCTTC
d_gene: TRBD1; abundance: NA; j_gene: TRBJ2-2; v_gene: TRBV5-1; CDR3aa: CASSPSGQGATGELFF; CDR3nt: TGCGCCAGCAGCCCCTCAGGACAGGGGGCAACCGGGGAGCTGTTTTTT
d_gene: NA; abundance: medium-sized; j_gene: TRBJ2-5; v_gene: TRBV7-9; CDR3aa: CASSLRGSETQYF; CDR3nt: TGTGCCAGCAGCTTACGGGGGTCGGAGACCCAGTACTTC
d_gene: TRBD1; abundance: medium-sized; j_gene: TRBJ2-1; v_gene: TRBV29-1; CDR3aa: CSVEGQGRDNEQFF; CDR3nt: TGCAGCGTTGAAGGACAGGGTCGGGACAATGAGCAGTTCTTC
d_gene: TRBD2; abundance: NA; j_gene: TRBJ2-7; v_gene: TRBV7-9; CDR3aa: CASTGTSGLYEQYF; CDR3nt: TGTGCCAGCACCGGGACTAGCGGACTCTACGAGCAGTACTTC
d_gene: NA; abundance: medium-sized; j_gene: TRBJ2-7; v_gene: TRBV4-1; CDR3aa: CASSQDPEFAEQYF; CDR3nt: TGCGCCAGCAGCCAAGATCCCGAGTTTGCCGAGCAGTACTTC
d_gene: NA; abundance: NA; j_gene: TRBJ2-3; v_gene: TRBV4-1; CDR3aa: CASSQGEPDTQYF; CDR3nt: TGCGCCAGCAGCCAGGGGGAGCCAGATACGCAGTATTTT
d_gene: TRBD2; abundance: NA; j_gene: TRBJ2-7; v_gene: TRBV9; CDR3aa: CASSVDGRATGEQYF; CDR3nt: TGTGCCAGCAGCGTAGACGGGAGGGCCACCGGGGAGCAGTACTTC
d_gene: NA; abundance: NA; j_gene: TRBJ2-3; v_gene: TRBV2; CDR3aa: CASTEFGGTDTQYF; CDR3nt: TGTGCCAGCACCGAATTTGGGGGGACAGATACGCAGTATTTT
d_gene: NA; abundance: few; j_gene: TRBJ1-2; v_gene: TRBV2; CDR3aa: CASRELTGTAYGYTF; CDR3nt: TGTGCCAGCAGGGAGTTAACCGGGACGGCTTATGGCTACACCTTC
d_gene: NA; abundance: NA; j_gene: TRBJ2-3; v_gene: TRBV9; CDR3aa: CASSVAGDSTDTQYF; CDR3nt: TGTGCCAGCAGCGTGGCAGGGGACAGCACAGATACGCAGTATTTT
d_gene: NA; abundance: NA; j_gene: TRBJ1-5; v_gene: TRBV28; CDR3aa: CASSPRDGGRVDQPQHF; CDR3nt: TGTGCCAGCAGTCCACGGGATGGGGGCAGGGTGGATCAGCCCCAGCATTTT
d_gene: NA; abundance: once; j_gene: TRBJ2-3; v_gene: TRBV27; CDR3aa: CASRGTGMTDTQYF; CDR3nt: TGTGCCAGCAGGGGTACGGGGATGACAGATACGCAGTATTTT
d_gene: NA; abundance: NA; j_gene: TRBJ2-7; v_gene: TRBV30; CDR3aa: CAWSETGSYEQYF; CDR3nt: TGTGCCTGGAGTGAGACGGGAAGTTACGAGCAGTACTTC
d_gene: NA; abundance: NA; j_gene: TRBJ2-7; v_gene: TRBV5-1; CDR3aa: CASSFSYEQYF; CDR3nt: TGTGCCAGCAGCTTCTCCTACGAGCAGTACTTC
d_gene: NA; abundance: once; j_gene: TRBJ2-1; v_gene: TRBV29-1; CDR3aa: CSVLALTYNEQFF; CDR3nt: TGCAGCGTCCTAGCGCTCACCTACAATGAGCAGTTCTTC
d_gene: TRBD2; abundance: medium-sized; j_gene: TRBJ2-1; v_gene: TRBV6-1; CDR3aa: CASSPTSANEQFF; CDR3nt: TGTGCCAGCAGTCCTACTAGCGCCAATGAGCAGTTCTTC
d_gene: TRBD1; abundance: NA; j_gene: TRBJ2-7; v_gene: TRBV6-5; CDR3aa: CASSYTQDRLYEQYF; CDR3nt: TGTGCCAGCAGTTACACCCAGGACAGGCTCTACGAGCAGTACTTC
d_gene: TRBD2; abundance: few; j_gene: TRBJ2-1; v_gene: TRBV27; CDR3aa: CASSYGLAGGPGQFF; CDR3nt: TGTGCCAGCAGTTACGGGCTAGCGGGAGGGCCGGGGCAGTTCTTC
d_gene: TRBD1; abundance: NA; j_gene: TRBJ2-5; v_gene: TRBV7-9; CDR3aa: CASSLADLTGPQETQYF; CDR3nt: TGTGCCAGCAGCTTAGCCGACTTGACAGGGCCCCAAGAGACCCAGTACTTC
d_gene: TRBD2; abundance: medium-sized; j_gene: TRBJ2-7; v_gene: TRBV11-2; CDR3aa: CASSLAGRASYEQYF; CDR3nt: TGTGCCAGCAGCTTAGCCGGGAGGGCCTCCTACGAGCAGTACTTC